This TCR beta chain emerged from a study of blood T cell repertoires in COVID-19. This clone was picked up one time. In the source study's methods: Cell counts per sample came from amplifying reference gene primers. Assay used: immunoSEQ multiplex PCR; TCRdb lists only in-frame clones, some missing. The DNA gave D and trimming, while V, J and clone size come from that table. The sample lists tens of thousands of clones, 87% occurring once. This CDR3 is built from 13 residues. Trimming at V came to 3 bases and at J to 7 bases, leaving 6 bases not matched to a gene. The germline V gene has CDR1 SQVTM and CDR2 ANQGSEA.

Source material: peripheral blood. The chain carries TRBV29-1 and TRBJ1-1; 9 positions agree with TRBD1. This receptor was obtained from a male donor with acute or convalescent COVID-19. The chain's CDR3 is CSVDEGQGIEAFF. CDR3 sequence (DNA): TGCAGCGTTGATGAAGGACAGGGGATTGAAGCTTTCTTT. The full variable domain, with the rest looked up from reference TRBV29-1 and TRBJ1-1, is SAVISQKPSRDICQRGTSLTIQCQVDSQVTMMFWYRQQPGQSLTLIATANQGSEATYESGFVIDKFPISRPNLTFSTLTVSNMSPEDSSIYLCSVDEGQGIEAFFGQGTRLTVV.